This T cell receptor beta chain was sequenced during a study of cytotoxic CD8 clonotypes in ibrutinib-treated CLL. Looking at the study overall: The patient breakdown showed some eleven relapsed/refractory and approximately 15 treatment-naive cases, with some 17 IGHV unmutated.

General study points: Clonality rose at ibrutinib response and fell back toward baseline at progression. In sustained-remission versus progressing patients, sampling times differed.

This clone was detected a few times. Its target is unknown. The germline gives CDR1 SGHVS, CDR2 FQNEAQ. This CDR3 has 17 amino acids. With 5 bases removed from V and 3 bases from J, the gap between germline ends came to 22 bases. Assay used: immunoSEQ multiplex PCR; TCRdb lists only in-frame clones, some missing. The data show about 50,000 clones, 83% seen once. The rearrangement uses TRBV7-8 and TRBJ2-5; a possible D gene is TRBD2 (6 bases). Sequenced here: PBMCs, sampled after 24 months of ibrutinib treatment. The TCR comes from a human donor with chronic lymphocytic leukemia. The CDR3 region is CASSPLRRVAKKETQYF. The CDR3 DNA reads as TGTGCCAGCAGCCCGCTTAGGAGGGTGGCGAAGAAAGAGACCCAGTACTTC.